This T cell receptor beta chain derives from a study of PD-L1 blockade in urothelial cancer. Overall study: Patients commenced intravenous atezolizumab, 1,200 mg every 3 weeks, around 2014.

Time point denoted: pretreatment peripheral blood. Locally advanced or metastatic urothelial carcinoma was diagnosed in the patients. Clones were sequenced by immunoSEQ multiplex PCR, and TCRdb holds only the in-frame ones, with some missing. In the table there are fewer than 75,000 clones, almost 90% of which are singletons. The sample was PBMCs, taken around atezolizumab (anti-PD-L1) treatment. The receptor's source is a man between 65 and 85 years old with urothelial cancer.

This CDR3 reads CASSLAENRGEQYF. CDR3 DNA sequence: TGCGCCAGCAGCTTGGCCGAGAACAGGGGCGAGCAGTACTTC. J is TRBJ2-7 and V is TRBV5-1, with 7 bases lining up with TRBD1. The CDR3 contains 14 residues. V was pared by 0 bases and J by 6 bases, with 6 bases of the junction left unmatched. Germline V lookup: CDR1 SGHRS, CDR2 YFSETQ.